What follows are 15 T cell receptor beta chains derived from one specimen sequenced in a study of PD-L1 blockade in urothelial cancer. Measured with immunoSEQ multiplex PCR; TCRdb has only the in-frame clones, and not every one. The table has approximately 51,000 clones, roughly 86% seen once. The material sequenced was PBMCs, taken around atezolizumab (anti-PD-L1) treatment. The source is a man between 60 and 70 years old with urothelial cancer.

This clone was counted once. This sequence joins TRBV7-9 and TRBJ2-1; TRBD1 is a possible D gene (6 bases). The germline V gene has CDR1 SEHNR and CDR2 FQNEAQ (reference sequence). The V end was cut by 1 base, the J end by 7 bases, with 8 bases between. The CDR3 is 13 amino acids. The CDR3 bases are TGTGCCAGCAGCTTAGTCAGGGGAAATGAGCAGTTCTTC. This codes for CASSLVRGNEQFF.

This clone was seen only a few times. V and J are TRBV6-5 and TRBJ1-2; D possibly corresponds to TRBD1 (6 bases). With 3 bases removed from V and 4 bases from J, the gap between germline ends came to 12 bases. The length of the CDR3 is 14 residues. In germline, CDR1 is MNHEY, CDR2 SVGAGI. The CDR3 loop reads CASSYKGEGYGYTF. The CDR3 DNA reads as TGTGCCAGCAGTTATAAGGGGGAAGGCTATGGCTACACCTTC.

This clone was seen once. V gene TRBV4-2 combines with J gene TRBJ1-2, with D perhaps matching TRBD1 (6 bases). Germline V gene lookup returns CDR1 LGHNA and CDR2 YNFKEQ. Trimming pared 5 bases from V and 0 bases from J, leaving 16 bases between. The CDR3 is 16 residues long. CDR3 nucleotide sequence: TGTGCCAGCAGCTTATCGCTCAGGGGCGCTAACTATGGCTACACCTTC. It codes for CASSLSLRGANYGYTF.

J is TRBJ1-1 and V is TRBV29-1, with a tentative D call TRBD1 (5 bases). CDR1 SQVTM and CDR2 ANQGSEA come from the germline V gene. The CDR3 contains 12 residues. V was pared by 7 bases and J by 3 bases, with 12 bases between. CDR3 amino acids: CSARGTDTEAFF. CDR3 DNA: TGCAGCGCCCGTGGGACTGACACTGAAGCTTTCTTT.

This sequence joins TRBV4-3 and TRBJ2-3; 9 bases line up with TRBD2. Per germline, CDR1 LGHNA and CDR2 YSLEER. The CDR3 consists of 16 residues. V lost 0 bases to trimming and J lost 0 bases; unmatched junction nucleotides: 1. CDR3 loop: CASSQDGTSSTDTQYF. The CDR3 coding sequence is TGCGCCAGCAGCCAAGATGGGACTAGCAGCACAGATACGCAGTATTTT.

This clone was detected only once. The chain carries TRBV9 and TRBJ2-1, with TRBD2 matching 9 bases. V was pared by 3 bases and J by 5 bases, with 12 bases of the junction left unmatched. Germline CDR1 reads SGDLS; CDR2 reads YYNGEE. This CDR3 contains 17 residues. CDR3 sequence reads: CASSGSLAGVTHNEQFF. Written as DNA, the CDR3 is TGTGCCAGCAGCGGATCCTTAGCGGGAGTCACCCACAATGAGCAGTTCTTC.

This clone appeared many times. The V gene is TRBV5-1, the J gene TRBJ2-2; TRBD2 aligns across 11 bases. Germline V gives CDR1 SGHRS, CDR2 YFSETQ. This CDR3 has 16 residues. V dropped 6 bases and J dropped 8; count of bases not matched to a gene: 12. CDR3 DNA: TGCGCCAGCAAAGGGTTGACTAGCGGGGATTCGGGGGAGCTGTTTTTT. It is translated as CASKGLTSGDSGELFF.

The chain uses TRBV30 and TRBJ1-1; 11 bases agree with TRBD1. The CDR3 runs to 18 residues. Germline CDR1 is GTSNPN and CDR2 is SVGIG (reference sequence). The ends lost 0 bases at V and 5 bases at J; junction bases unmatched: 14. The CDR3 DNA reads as TGTGCCTGGAGTGTACTTCTCTTCGGACAGGGGGCGCATACTGAAGCTTTCTTT. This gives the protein CAWSVLLFGQGAHTEAFF.

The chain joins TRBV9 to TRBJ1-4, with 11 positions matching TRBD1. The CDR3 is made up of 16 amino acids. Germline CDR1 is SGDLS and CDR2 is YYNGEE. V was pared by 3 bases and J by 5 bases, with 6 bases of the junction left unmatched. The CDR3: CASSDRDRGGNEKLFF. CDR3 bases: TGTGCCAGCAGCGACCGGGACAGGGGGGGAAATGAAAAACTGTTTTTT.

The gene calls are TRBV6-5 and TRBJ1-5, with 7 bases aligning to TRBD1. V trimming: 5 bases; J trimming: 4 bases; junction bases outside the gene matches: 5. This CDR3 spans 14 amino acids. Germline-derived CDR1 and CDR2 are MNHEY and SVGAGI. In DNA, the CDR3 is TGTGCCAGCAGTCGGACAGGAGTAAATCAGCCCCAGCATTTT. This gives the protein CASSRTGVNQPQHF.

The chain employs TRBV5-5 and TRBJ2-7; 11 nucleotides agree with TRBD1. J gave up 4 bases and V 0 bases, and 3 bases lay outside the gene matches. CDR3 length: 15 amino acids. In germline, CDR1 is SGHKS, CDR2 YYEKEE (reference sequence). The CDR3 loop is CASSLGTGGFYEQYF. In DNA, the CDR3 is TGTGCCAGCAGCTTGGGGACAGGGGGCTTTTACGAGCAGTACTTC. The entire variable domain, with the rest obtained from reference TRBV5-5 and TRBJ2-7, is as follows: DAGVTQSPTHLIKTRGQQVTLRCSPISGHKSVSWYQQVLGQGPQFIFQYYEKEERGRGNFPDRFSARQFPNYSSELNVNALLLGDSALYLCASSLGTGGFYEQYFGPGTRLTVT.

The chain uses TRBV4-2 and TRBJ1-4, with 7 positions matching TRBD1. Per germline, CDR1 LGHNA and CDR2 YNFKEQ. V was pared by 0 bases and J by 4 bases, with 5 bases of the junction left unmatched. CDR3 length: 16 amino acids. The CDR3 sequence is CASSQDVTGRNEKLFF. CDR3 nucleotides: TGTGCCAGCAGCCAAGATGTGACAGGGCGTAATGAAAAACTGTTTTTT.

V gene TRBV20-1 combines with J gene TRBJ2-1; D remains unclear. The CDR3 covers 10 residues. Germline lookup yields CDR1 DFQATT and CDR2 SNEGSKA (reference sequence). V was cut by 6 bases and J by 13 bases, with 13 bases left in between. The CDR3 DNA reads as TGCAGTGCCCGTCGGAAACTACAGTTCTTC. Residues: CSARRKLQFF.

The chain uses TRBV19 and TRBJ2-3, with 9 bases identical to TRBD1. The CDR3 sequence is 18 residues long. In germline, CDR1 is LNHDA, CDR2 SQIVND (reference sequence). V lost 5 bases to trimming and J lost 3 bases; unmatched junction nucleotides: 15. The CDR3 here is CASSPMPAGTGWTDTQYF. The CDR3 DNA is TGTGCCAGTAGTCCAATGCCCGCCGGGACAGGGTGGACAGATACGCAGTATTTT.

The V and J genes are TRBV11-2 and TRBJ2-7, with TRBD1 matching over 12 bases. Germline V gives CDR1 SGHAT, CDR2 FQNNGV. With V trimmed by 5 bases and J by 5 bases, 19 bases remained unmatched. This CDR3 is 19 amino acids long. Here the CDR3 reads CASSRGTGGAGGRGNEQYF. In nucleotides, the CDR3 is TGTGCCAGCAGCCGGGGGACAGGGGGCGCGGGCGGGAGGGGGAACGAGCAGTACTTC.